This entry lists 16 T cell receptor beta chains sequenced from one sample in a study of shared clonotypes between healthy human individuals. Assay used: immunoSEQ multiplex PCR; TCRdb lists only in-frame clones, some missing. The sample has millions of clones; roughly 93% are singletons. The sample consisted of naive CD4+ T cells from PBMCs. Documented subset: CD45RA+ positively selected. Receptor source: a man aged 18 to 30 in good health. Some clones in this sample may be carry-over from other donors' samples.

This clone appeared a few times. The CDR3 DNA is TGTGCCAGCAGTGTACAGGACCCTAGAAATCAGCCCCAGCATTTT. It specifies CASSVQDPRNQPQHF. The V call is TRBV2, the J call TRBJ1-5, with D possibly TRBD1 on 5 matching bases. Germline V gene lookup returns CDR1 SNHLY and CDR2 FYNNEI. The CDR3 contains 15 residues. Trimming took 4 bases from V and 4 from J, leaving 14 bases between them.

The rearrangement uses TRBV6-5 and TRBJ2-1; D is possibly TRBD2 (5 bases). V lost 5 bases, J lost 10 bases, and 18 bases lay in between. The CDR3 is made up of 14 amino acids. Germline V gene sequence: CDR1 MNHEY, CDR2 SVGAGI. The CDR3: CASSGSLGGREQFF. Here the CDR3 DNA reads TGTGCCAGCAGTGGATCCCTAGGCGGGCGGGAGCAGTTCTTC.

This clone was recorded only once. The chain joins TRBV29-1 to TRBJ1-3; no clear D. The CDR3 is 15 amino acids. Germline lookup yields CDR1 SQVTM and CDR2 ANQGSEA. Trimming took 4 bases from V and 0 from J, leaving 13 bases between them. The CDR3 protein is CSVVSSRDSGNTIYF. CDR3 sequence (DNA): TGCAGCGTTGTGTCGTCTCGGGACTCTGGAAACACCATATATTTT.

The rearrangement uses TRBV6-1 and TRBJ1-2; no firm D call. Germline CDR1 and CDR2: MNHNS and SASEGT. V lost 6 bases and J lost 7, with 12 bases in between. The CDR3 loop spans 12 amino acids. The CDR3 nucleotides read TGTGCCAGCAGCGATCCGGGTCGTGGCTACACCTTC. It is translated as CASSDPGRGYTF.

On this clone: Other nucleotide sequences from this sample produce the same CDR3. This rearrangement joins TRBV9 to TRBJ2-2; 8 nucleotides line up with TRBD1. Germline assignment: CDR1 SGDLS and CDR2 YYNGEE. There are 15 residues in the CDR3. Trimming removed 3 bases from V and 0 bases from J; junction bases left unmatched: 1. CDR3: CASSATGANTGELFF. In DNA form, the CDR3 reads TGTGCCAGCAGCGCGACAGGGGCGAACACCGGGGAGCTGTTTTTT.

The chain employs TRBV5-1 and TRBJ2-5; no clear D. The J call is uncertain, as TRBJ2-7 better fits the DNA end. Germline assignment: CDR1 SGHRS and CDR2 YFSETQ. The length of the CDR3 is 11 residues. CDR3 DNA: TGCGCCAGCAGCAACTCCTACGAGCAGTACTTC. Its translation: CASSNSYEQYF.

V usage is TRBV6-1 and J usage is TRBJ2-7; 8 bases align to TRBD2. V lost 1 base and J lost 5; bases outside the gene matches: 10. Germline assignment: CDR1 MNHNS and CDR2 SASEGT. The CDR3 is 16 amino acids. CDR3 residues: CASSEGVVGTSNEQYF. The CDR3 bases are TGTGCCAGCAGTGAAGGGGTAGTGGGGACTAGTAACGAGCAGTACTTC.

This rearrangement joins TRBV5-4 to TRBJ1-2; 11 bases are shared with TRBD1. In germline, CDR1 is SGHNT, CDR2 YYREEE (reference sequence). Unmatched junction bases numbered 8, after V lost 4 bases and J lost 6 bases. The CDR3 spans 15 residues. CDR3: CASSRLGTGGNGYTF. CDR3 bases: TGTGCCAGCAGCAGACTCGGGACAGGGGGAAATGGCTACACCTTC.

This clone has only one observation. V and J are TRBV11-2 and TRBJ2-7; 7 nucleotides agree with TRBD2. The germline CDR1 and CDR2 sequences are SGHAT and FQNNGV. After removal of 1 base from V and 0 bases from J, the junction contained 12 bases not matched to a gene. CDR3 length: 18 residues. The CDR3 bases are TGTGCCAGCAGCTTAGGGAGGGAGGGCCGCGGGGGCTCCTACGAGCAGTACTTC. The encoded protein is CASSLGREGRGGSYEQYF.

The rearrangement links TRBV14 to TRBJ1-5; D ambiguous. The CDR3 has 14 amino acids. Germline V lookup: CDR1 SGHDN, CDR2 FVKESK. V was trimmed by 7 bases and J by 2 bases, leaving 12 bases between them. CDR3 DNA: TGTGCCAGCAATAGGTGGCGAGGCAATCAGCCCCAGCATTTT. Encoded protein: CASNRWRGNQPQHF.

Concerning this clone: Distinct nucleotide sequences in the sample also encode this CDR3. J is TRBJ2-7 and V is TRBV18; tentatively, D is TRBD2 (5 bases). The germline V and J ends were trimmed by 3 bases and 3 bases, with 6 bases remaining between them. This CDR3 is built from 12 residues. Per germline, CDR1 KGHSH and CDR2 LQKENI. In DNA form, the CDR3 reads TGTGCCAGCTCACCGGCGGGCTACGAGCAGTACTTC. Amino acids: CASSPAGYEQYF. Combining the CDR3 with reference TRBV18 and TRBJ2-7 gives the whole variable domain NAGVMQNPRHLVRRRGQEARLRCSPMKGHSHVYWYRQLPEEGLKFMVYLQKENIIDESGMPKERFSAEFPKEGPSILRIQQVVRGDSAAYFCASSPAGYEQYFGPGTRLTVT.

This sequence joins TRBV27 and TRBJ1-2; unclear D gene. Trimming took 5 bases from V and 2 from J, leaving 9 bases between them. Per the germline V gene, CDR1 is MNHEY and CDR2 is SMNVEV (reference sequence). The CDR3 spans 13 residues. CDR3 amino acids: CASSPGRNYGYTF. CDR3 sequence (DNA): TGTGCCAGCAGTCCCGGACGGAACTATGGCTACACCTTC.

V and J are TRBV11-2 and TRBJ2-2; TRBD1 aligns across 10 bases. V lost 3 bases, J lost 7 bases, and 2 bases stayed unmatched. The germline gives CDR1 SGHAT, CDR2 FQNNGV. This CDR3 comprises 14 residues. The DNA for the CDR3 is TGTGCCAGCAGCTTGACAGGGGGCTACGGGGAGCTGTTTTTT. Protein sequence: CASSLTGGYGELFF.

The rearrangement links TRBV4-1 to TRBJ2-3, with 9 bases fitting TRBD2. The CDR3 loop spans 17 amino acids. Germline-derived CDR1 and CDR2 are MGHRA and YSYEKL. J lost 6 bases, V lost 2 bases, and 12 bases had no gene match. DNA of the CDR3: TGCGCCAGCAGCCAACTTGGTCTAGCGGGATCTTCCGATACGCAGTATTTT. This gives the protein CASSQLGLAGSSDTQYF.

This sequence joins TRBV9 and TRBJ1-1; the match to TRBD1 covers 7 bases. This CDR3 contains 16 residues. J was trimmed by 3 bases and V by 4 bases; bases with no gene match: 12. CDR1 is SGDLS, CDR2 YYNGEE, per germline. CDR3 nucleotide sequence: TGTGCCAGCAGCCCGCGATCCAGGGGGATAGACACTGAAGCTTTCTTT. Residues: CASSPRSRGIDTEAFF. The full variable domain, its missing parts supplied by reference TRBV9 and TRBJ1-1, is DSGVTQTPKHLITATGQRVTLRCSPRSGDLSVYWYQQSLDQGLQFLIQYYNGEERAKGNILERFSAQQFPDLHSELNLSSLELGDSALYFCASSPRSRGIDTEAFFGQGTRLTVV.

This chain connects TRBV6-5 to TRBJ2-3, with a possible D match to TRBD1 (5 bases). The V gene lost 2 bases and the J gene lost 2 bases, with 8 bases spanning the gap. This CDR3 contains 14 residues. Germline values: CDR1 MNHEY, CDR2 SVGAGI. In nucleotides, the CDR3 is TGTGCCAGCAGTTACAGGGGCGCCACAGATACGCAGTATTTT. As protein: CASSYRGATDTQYF.